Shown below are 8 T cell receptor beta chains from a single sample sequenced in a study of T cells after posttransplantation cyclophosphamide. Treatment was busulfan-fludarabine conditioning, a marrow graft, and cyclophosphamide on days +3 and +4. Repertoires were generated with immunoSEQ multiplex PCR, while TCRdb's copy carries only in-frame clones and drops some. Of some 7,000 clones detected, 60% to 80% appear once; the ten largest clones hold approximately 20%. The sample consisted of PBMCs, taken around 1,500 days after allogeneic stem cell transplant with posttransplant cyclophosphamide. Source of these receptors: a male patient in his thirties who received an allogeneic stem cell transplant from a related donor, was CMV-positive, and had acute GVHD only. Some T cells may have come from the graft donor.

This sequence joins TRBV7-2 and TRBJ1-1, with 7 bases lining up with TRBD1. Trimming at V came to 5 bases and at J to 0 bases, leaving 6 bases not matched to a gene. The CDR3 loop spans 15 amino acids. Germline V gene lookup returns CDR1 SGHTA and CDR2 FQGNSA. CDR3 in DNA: TGTGCCAGCAGCACAACAGGGGAGATGAACACTGAAGCTTTCTTT. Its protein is CASSTTGEMNTEAFF. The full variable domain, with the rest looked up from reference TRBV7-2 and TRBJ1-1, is GAGVSQSPSNKVTEKGKDVELRCDPISGHTALYWYRQSLGQGLEFLIYFQGNSAPDKSGLPSDRFSAERTGGSVSTLTIQRTQQEDSAVYLCASSTTGEMNTEAFFGQGTRLTVV.

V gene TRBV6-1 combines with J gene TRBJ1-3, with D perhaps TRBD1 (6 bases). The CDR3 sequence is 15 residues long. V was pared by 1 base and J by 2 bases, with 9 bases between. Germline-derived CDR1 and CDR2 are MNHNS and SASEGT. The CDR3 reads CASSEGPGAGNTIYF. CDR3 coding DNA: TGTGCCAGCAGTGAAGGACCAGGGGCTGGAAACACCATATATTTT.

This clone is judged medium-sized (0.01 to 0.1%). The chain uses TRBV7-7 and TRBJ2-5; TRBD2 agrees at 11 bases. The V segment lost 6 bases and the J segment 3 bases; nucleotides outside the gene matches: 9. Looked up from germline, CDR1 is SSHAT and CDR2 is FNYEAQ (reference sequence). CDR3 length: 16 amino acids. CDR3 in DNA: TGTGCCAGCAGTTCCGGGACTAGCGGCATAGAAGAGACCCAGTACTTC. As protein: CASSSGTSGIEETQYF.

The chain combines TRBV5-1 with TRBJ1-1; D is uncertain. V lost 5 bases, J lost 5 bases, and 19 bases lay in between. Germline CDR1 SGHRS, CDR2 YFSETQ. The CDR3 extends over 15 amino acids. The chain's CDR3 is CASRGDGFPDTEAFF. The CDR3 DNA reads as TGCGCCAGCAGGGGCGACGGTTTCCCGGATACTGAAGCTTTCTTT.

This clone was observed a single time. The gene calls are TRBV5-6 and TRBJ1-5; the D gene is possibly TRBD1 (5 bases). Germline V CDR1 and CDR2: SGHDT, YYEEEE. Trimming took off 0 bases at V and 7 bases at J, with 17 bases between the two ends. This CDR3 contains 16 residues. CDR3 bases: TGTGCCAGCAGCTTGGGGGGGGGTCGAAACGGGCAGCCCCAGCATTTT. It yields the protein CASSLGGGRNGQPQHF. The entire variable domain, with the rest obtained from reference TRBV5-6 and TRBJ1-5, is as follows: DAGVTQSPTHLIKTRGQQVTLRCSPKSGHDTVSWYQQALGQGPQFIFQYYEEEERQRGNFPDRFSGHQFPNYSSELNVNALLLGDSALYLCASSLGGGRNGQPQHFGDGTRLSIL.

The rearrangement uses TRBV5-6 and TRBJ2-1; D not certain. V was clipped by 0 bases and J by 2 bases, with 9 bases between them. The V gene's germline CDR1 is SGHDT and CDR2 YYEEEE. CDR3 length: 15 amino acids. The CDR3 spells CASSLGGGPYNEQFF. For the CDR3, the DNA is TGTGCCAGCAGCTTGGGAGGTGGCCCCTACAATGAGCAGTTCTTC.

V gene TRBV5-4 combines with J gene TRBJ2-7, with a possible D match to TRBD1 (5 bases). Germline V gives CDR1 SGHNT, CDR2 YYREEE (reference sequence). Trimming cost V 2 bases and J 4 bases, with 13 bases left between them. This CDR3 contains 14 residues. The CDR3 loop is CASSFKGQGYEQYF. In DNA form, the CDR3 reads TGTGCCAGCAGCTTTAAGGGGCAGGGTTACGAGCAGTACTTC.

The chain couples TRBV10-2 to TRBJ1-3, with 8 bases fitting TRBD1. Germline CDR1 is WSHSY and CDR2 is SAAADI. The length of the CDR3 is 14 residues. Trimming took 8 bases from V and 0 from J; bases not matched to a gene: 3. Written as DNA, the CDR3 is TGCGCCAGCGGCAGGGGGCTCTCTGGAAACACCATATATTTT. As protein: CASGRGLSGNTIYF.